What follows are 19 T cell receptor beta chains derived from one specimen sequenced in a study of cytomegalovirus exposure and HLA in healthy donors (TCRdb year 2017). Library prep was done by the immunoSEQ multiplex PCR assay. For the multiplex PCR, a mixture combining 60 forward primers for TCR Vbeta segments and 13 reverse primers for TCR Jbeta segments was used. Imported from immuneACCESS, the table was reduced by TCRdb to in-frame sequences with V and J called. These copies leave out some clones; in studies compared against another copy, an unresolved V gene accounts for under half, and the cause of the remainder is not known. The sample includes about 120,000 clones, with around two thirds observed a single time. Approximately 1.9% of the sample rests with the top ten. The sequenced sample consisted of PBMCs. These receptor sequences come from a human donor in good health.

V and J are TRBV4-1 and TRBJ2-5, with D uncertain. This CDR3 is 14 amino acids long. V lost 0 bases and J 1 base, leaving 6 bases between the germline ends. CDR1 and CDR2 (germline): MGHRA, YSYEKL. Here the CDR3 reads CASSQEGGQETQYF. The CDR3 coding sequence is TGCGCCAGCAGCCAAGAAGGCGGCCAAGAGACCCAGTACTTC.

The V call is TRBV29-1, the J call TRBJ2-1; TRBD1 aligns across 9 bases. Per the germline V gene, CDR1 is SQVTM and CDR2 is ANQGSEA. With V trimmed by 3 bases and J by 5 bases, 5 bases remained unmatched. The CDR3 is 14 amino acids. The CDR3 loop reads CSVDGTGLNNEQFF. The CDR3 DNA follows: TGCAGCGTTGATGGGACAGGGCTCAACAATGAGCAGTTCTTC.

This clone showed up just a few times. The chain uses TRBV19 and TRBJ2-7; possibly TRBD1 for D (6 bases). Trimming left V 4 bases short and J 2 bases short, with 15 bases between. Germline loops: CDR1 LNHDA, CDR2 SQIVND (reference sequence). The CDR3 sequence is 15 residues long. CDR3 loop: CASSRDKAATYEQYF. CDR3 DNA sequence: TGTGCCAGTAGTAGGGACAAGGCTGCAACCTACGAGCAGTACTTC. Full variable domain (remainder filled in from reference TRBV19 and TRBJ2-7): DGGITQSPKYLFRKEGQNVTLSCEQNLNHDAMYWYRQDPGQGLRLIYYSQIVNDFQKGDIAEGYSVSREKKESFPLTVTSAQKNPTAFYLCASSRDKAATYEQYFGPGTRLTVT.

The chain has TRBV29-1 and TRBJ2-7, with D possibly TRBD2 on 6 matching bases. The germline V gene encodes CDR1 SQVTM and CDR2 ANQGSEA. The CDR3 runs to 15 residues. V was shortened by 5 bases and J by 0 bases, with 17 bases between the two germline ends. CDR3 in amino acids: CSVPVLAFSSYEQYF. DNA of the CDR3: TGCAGCGTTCCCGTACTAGCTTTTAGCTCCTACGAGCAGTACTTC.

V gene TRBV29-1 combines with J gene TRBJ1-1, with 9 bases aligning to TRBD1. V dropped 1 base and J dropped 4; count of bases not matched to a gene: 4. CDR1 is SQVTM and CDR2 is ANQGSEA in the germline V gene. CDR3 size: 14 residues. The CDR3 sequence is CSVEGRQGVTEAFF. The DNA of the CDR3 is TGCAGCGTTGAAGGTAGACAGGGGGTCACTGAAGCTTTCTTT.

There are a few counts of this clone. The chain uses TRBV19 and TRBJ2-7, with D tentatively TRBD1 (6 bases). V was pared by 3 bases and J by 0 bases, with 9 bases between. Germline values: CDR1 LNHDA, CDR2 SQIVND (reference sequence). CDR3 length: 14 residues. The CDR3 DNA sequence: TGTGCCAGTAGTATCAGGGGAAACTCCTACGAGCAGTACTTC. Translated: CASSIRGNSYEQYF. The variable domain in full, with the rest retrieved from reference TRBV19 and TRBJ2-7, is DGGITQSPKYLFRKEGQNVTLSCEQNLNHDAMYWYRQDPGQGLRLIYYSQIVNDFQKGDIAEGYSVSREKKESFPLTVTSAQKNPTAFYLCASSIRGNSYEQYFGPGTRLTVT.

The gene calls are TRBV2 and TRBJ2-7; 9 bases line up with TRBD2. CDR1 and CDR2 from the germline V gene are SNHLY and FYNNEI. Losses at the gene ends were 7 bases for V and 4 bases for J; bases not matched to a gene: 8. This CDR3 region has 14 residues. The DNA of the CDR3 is TGTGCCAGCAATGACAAGCGGGGGGCGTACGAGCAGTACTTC. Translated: CASNDKRGAYEQYF.

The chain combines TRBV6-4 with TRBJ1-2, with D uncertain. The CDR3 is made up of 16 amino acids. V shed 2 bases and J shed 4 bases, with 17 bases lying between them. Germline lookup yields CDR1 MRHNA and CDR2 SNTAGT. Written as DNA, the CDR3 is TGTGCCAGCAGTGACCCAACCGAGCTCTTCGGCTATGGCTACACCTTC. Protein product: CASSDPTELFGYGYTF.

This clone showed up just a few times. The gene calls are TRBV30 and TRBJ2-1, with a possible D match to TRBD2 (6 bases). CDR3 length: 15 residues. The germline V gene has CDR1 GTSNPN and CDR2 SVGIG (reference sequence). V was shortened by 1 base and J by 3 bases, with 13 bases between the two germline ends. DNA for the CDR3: TGTGCCTGGAGTGACCCGGGGGTAAGCTACAATGAGCAGTTCTTC. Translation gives CAWSDPGVSYNEQFF.

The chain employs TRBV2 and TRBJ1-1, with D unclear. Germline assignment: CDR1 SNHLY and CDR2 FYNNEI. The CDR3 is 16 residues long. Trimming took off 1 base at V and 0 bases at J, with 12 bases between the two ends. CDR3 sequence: CASSEVGRKVNTEAFF. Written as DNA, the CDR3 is TGTGCCAGCAGTGAAGTGGGCAGAAAAGTGAACACTGAAGCTTTCTTT.

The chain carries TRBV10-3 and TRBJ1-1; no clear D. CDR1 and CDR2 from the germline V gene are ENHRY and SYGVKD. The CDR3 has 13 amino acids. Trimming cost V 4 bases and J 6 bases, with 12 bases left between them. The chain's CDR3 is CAISALNGAEAFF. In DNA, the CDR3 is TGTGCCATCAGTGCCCTTAACGGGGCTGAAGCTTTCTTT.

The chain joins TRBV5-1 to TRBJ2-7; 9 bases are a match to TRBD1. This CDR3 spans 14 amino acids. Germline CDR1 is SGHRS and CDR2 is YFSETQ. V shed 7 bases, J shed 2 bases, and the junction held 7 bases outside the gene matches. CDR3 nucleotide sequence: TGCGCCAGCGAACCCGGGACAGGGACCTACGAGCAGTACTTC. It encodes CASEPGTGTYEQYF.

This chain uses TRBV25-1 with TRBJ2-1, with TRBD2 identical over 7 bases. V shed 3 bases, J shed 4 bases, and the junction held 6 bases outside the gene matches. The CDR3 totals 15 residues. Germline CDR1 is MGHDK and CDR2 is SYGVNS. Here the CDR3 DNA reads TGTGCCAGCAGTGACACTAGCGAAGAATACAATGAGCAGTTCTTC. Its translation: CASSDTSEEYNEQFF.

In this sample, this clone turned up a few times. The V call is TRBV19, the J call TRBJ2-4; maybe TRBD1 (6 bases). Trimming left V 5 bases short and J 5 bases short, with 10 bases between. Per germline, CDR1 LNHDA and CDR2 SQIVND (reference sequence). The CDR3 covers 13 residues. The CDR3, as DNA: TGTGCCAGTAGTTCGGCAGGGGAAAACATTCAGTACTTC. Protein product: CASSSAGENIQYF.

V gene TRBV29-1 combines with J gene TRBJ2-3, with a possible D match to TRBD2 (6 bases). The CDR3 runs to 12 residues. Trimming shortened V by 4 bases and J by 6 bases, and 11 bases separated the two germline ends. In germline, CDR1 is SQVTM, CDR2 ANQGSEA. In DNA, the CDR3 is TGCAGCGTTGGACACGGAGGGGATACGCAGTATTTT. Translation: CSVGHGGDTQYF.

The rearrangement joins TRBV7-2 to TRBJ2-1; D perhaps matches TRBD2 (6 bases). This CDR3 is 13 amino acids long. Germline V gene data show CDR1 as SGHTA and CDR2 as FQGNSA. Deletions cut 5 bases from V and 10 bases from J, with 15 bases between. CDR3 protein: CASSNIAGTEQFF. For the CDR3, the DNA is TGTGCCAGCAGCAACATTGCGGGAACCGAGCAGTTCTTC.

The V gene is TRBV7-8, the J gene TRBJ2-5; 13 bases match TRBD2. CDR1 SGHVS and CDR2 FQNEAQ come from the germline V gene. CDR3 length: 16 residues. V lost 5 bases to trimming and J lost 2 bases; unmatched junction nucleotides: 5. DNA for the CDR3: TGTGCCAGCAGCATCCGACTAGCGGGGGGACAAGAGACCCAGTACTTC. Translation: CASSIRLAGGQETQYF.

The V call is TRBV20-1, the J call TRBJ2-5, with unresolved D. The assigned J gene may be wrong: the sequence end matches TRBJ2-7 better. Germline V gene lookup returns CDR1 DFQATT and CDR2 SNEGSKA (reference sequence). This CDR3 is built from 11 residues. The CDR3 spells CSAHTVYEQYF. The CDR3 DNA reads TGCAGTGCCCATACTGTCTACGAGCAGTACTTC.

The CDR3 loop reads CASRKPGLTNSPLHF. The CDR3 bases are TGTGCCAGCAGGAAACCGGGACTTACTAATTCACCCCTCCACTTT. The V gene is TRBV2, the J gene TRBJ1-6; tentatively, D is TRBD1 (5 bases). CDR3 size: 15 residues. The ends were cut back, 6 bases at V and 6 bases at J, with 15 bases in the middle. CDR1 SNHLY and CDR2 FYNNEI come from the germline V gene.